These T cell receptor beta chains were read from a single sample in a study of blood T cells in healthy people across ages. Each CDR3 protein gets one entry after TCRdb re-called the 5' RACE reads with MiXCR. The sample lists roughly 680,000 distinct CDR3 sequences; around 21% were seen once. The sequencing sample was made of blood. These receptors were collected from a man aged 70-80 years in good health. Each CDR3 is given with its conserved first and last residue. A D gene is named only where the DNA matches it firmly. Some rows mark clone size as missing; the rest say once, few, many or name a class of expanded clone.

V	J	size	length	D	CDR3	DNA
TRBV5-1	TRBJ1-1	few	14	-	CASSSLEMNTEAFF	TGCGCCAGCAGCTCTCTAGAAATGAACACTGAAGCTTTCTTT
TRBV12-3/TRBV12-4	TRBJ2-7	many	14	-	CASSSYRDPYEQYF	TGTGCCAGCAGTTCCTACAGGGACCCTTACGAGCAGTACTTC
TRBV12-3/TRBV12-4	TRBJ2-4	few	12	-	CASSQAENIQYF	TGTGCCAGCAGCCAAGCAGAGAACATTCAGTACTTC
TRBV6-5	TRBJ2-5	few	15	-	CASSYSYRAEETQYF	TGTGCCAGCAGTTACTCGTACAGGGCAGAAGAGACCCAGTACTTC
TRBV6-2/TRBV6-3	TRBJ2-4	few	17	-	CASSYSRMPLAKNIQYF	TGTGCCAGCAGTTACTCGAGAATGCCCCTAGCCAAAAACATTCAGTACTTC
TRBV29-1	TRBJ2-3	-	12	-	CSVEYLQDTQYF	TGCAGCGTTGAGTACTTACAAGATACGCAGTATTTT
TRBV6-5	TRBJ1-6	-	13	-	CASGTGINSPLHF	TGTGCCAGCGGAACAGGGATCAATTCACCCCTCCACTTT
TRBV20-1	TRBJ2-2	-	13	TRBD2	CSATSGNTGELFF	TGCAGTGCTACTAGCGGGAACACCGGGGAGCTGTTTTTT
TRBV21-1	TRBJ2-7	-	16	-	CASSSPPKGIPYEQYF	TGTGCCAGCAGCAGCCCCCCGAAGGGGATCCCCTACGAGCAGTACTTC
TRBV5-1	TRBJ2-5	many	14	TRBD1	CASSLGTGQETQYF	TGCGCCAGCAGCCTTGGGACAGGGCAAGAGACCCAGTACTTC
TRBV7-3	TRBJ2-3	-	18	TRBD2	CASSLTASGFLSTDTQYF	TGTGCCAGCAGCTTAACGGCTAGCGGGTTTTTGAGCACAGATACGCAGTATTTT
TRBV29-1	TRBJ1-1	few	13	TRBD1	CSATDRLNTEASF	TGCAGCGCCACGGACAGGTTGAACACTGAAGCTTCCTTT
TRBV9	TRBJ1-1	few	14	-	CASSVEQWDTEAFF	TGTGCCAGCAGCGTAGAACAGTGGGACACTGAAGCTTTCTTT
TRBV4-3	TRBJ2-1	few	17	TRBD2	CASSQAHGLAGNNEQFF	TGCGCCAGCAGCCAAGCCCACGGACTAGCGGGCAACAATGAGCAGTTCTTC
TRBV12-3/TRBV12-4	TRBJ1-6	-	17	-	CASSFRGRSSYNSPLHF	TGTGCCAGCAGTTTTCGAGGGAGGAGCTCCTATAATTCACCCCTCCACTTT
TRBV5-1	TRBJ1-5	-	16	-	CASSLGAIGGNQPQHF	TGCGCCAGCAGCTTGGGGGCAATTGGGGGCAATCAGCCCCAGCATTTT
TRBV20-1	TRBJ2-1	few	14	TRBD2	CSAQTSGSLSEQFF	TGCAGTGCTCAGACTAGCGGGAGTCTTTCTGAGCAGTTCTTC
TRBV28	TRBJ2-7	few	12	-	CASSLQLGEQYF	TGTGCCAGCAGTTTACAGCTCGGGGAGCAGTACTTC
TRBV5-1	TRBJ2-2	-	16	-	CASSRQPGQNTGELFF	TGCGCCAGCAGCAGACAACCGGGACAGAACACCGGGGAGCTGTTTTTT
TRBV5-5	TRBJ2-2	-	16	TRBD1	CASSLPGTAFTGELFF	TGTGCCAGCAGCTTGCCCGGGACAGCCTTCACCGGGGAGCTGTTTTTT
TRBV18	TRBJ2-7	many	19	TRBD2	CASSPPIGLAGGPTYEQYF	TGTGCCAGCTCACCGCCAATAGGACTAGCGGGAGGCCCAACCTACGAGCAGTACTTC
TRBV21-1	TRBJ2-3	-	14	-	CASSKGPGCDTQYF	TGTGCCAGCAGCAAAGGGCCAGGGTGCGATACGCAGTATTTT
TRBV7-8	TRBJ1-4	-	15	-	CASSPTDRTNEKLFF	TGCGCCAGCAGCCCAACGGACAGAACTAATGAAAAACTGTTTTTT
TRBV4-2	TRBJ2-7	-	18	TRBD1	CASSQETGGGFSYYEQYF	TGTGCCAGCAGCCAGGAAACAGGGGGCGGATTTAGTTACTACGAGCAGTACTTC
TRBV12-3/TRBV12-4	TRBJ1-2	few	14	TRBD1	CASSYRGQGDGYTF	TGTGCCAGCAGTTACCGAGGACAGGGGGATGGCTACACCTTC
TRBV28	TRBJ1-1	-	12	-	CASSLYPGEAFF	TGTGCCAGCAGTTTATATCCCGGGGAAGCTTTCTTT
TRBV3-1	TRBJ2-3	few	15	TRBD2	CASSQDLASGDTQYF	TGTGCCAGCAGCCAAGATCTGGCTAGCGGAGATACGCAGTATTTT
TRBV3-1	TRBJ1-3	few	17	-	CASSQVLLQGVGNTIYF	TGTGCCAGCAGCCAAGTCCTACTACAGGGCGTCGGAAACACCATATATTTT
TRBV14	TRBJ2-7	-	15	-	CASSPYRDLTYEQYF	TGTGCCAGCAGCCCCTACCGGGACCTTACCTACGAGCAGTACTTC
TRBV20-1	TRBJ1-2	-	13	-	CSASFRSNYGYTF	TGCAGTGCTAGTTTCCGGAGTAACTATGGCTACACCTTC
TRBV20-1	TRBJ2-7	few	13	TRBD1	CSAPGQGLYEQYF	TGCAGTGCCCCGGGACAGGGCTTATACGAGCAGTACTTC
TRBV4-1	TRBJ2-5	many	14	TRBD2	CASSLLAGRQTQYF	TGCGCCAGCAGTCTTTTAGCGGGTAGGCAGACCCAGTACTTC
TRBV5-1	TRBJ1-1	once	14	-	CASSAATGNTEAFF	TGCGCCAGCAGCGCGGCCACTGGGAACACTGAAGCTTTCTTT
TRBV29-1	TRBJ1-1	few	13	TRBD1	CSVLQGDRTEAFF	TGCAGCGTACTACAGGGGGATCGGACTGAAGCTTTCTTT
TRBV7-9	TRBJ2-3	few	16	TRBD1	CASSAQGLYRGNTQYF	TGTGCCAGCAGCGCCCAGGGGCTATACAGGGGAAATACGCAGTATTTT
TRBV6-5	TRBJ1-2	few	12	-	CASRDSIYGYTF	TGTGCCAGCAGAGACAGCATCTATGGCTACACCTTC
TRBV5-6	TRBJ2-4	-	14	-	CASSLEAAKNIQYF	TGTGCCAGCAGCTTGGAGGCGGCCAAAAACATTCAGTACTTC
TRBV25-1	TRBJ2-5	-	14	TRBD1	CASSVSQGGETQYF	TGTGCCAGCAGTGTTTCACAGGGGGGAGAGACCCAGTACTTC
TRBV6-1	TRBJ2-2	many	12	-	CASIAYTGELFF	TGTGCCAGCATAGCCTACACCGGGGAGCTGTTTTTT
TRBV29-1	TRBJ2-7	few	11	-	CSVEMGYEQYF	TGCAGCGTTGAAATGGGATACGAGCAGTACTTC
TRBV20-1	TRBJ2-1	-	14	TRBD2	CSATSGSTGNEQFF	TGCAGTGCTACGAGCGGGAGTACTGGCAATGAGCAGTTCTTC
TRBV25-1	TRBJ1-3	-	12	-	CASYSSGNTIYF	TGTGCCAGCTACTCCTCTGGAAACACCATATATTTT
TRBV5-1	TRBJ2-1	-	15	-	CASSPPFGANNEQFF	TGCGCCAGCAGCCCCCCGTTCGGTGCCAACAATGAGCAGTTCTTC
TRBV20-1	TRBJ2-3	-	16	TRBD2	CSARSLAGAGTDTQYF	TGCAGTGCTAGAAGTCTAGCGGGAGCGGGGACAGATACGCAGTATTTT
TRBV20-1	TRBJ2-5	many	13	TRBD1	CSASRQGVEDQYF	TGCAGTGCTAGTCGACAGGGGGTCGAGGACCAGTACTTC
TRBV9	TRBJ2-1	-	15	-	CASSVGWGSYNEQFF	TGTGCCAGCAGCGTAGGTTGGGGTTCCTACAATGAGCAGTTCTTC
TRBV10-3	TRBJ2-1	few	14	-	CAISESDSYNEQFF	TGTGCCATCAGTGAGTCAGACAGCTACAATGAGCAGTTCTTC
TRBV6-1	TRBJ2-3	-	16	TRBD2	CASSATSGPSTDTQYF	TGTGCCAGCAGCGCGACTAGCGGCCCTAGCACAGATACGCAGTATTTT
TRBV6-5	TRBJ2-5	-	14	TRBD1	CASTGTGGLETQYF	TGTGCCAGCACCGGGACAGGGGGCCTAGAGACCCAGTACTTC
TRBV20-1	TRBJ2-4	-	14	TRBD2	CSARAGGIGNIQYF	TGCAGTGCTAGAGCGGGAGGGATTGGGAACATTCAGTACTTC
TRBV29-1	TRBJ2-7	-	12	-	CSVDRDGYEQYF	TGCAGCGTTGACAGGGACGGGTACGAGCAGTACTTC
TRBV4-1	TRBJ2-5	few	17	-	CASSQDMAGGVQETQYF	TGCGCCAGCAGCCAAGATATGGCGGGTGGAGTCCAAGAGACCCAGTACTTC
TRBV12-3/TRBV12-4	TRBJ2-2	many	18	TRBD1	CASSPGQGRGKGVGELFF	TGTGCCAGCAGTCCAGGACAGGGGCGCGGGAAAGGGGTCGGGGAGCTGTTTTTT
TRBV20-1	TRBJ2-3	-	16	TRBD2	CSAREGVAGGQDTQYF	TGCAGTGCTAGAGAGGGGGTAGCGGGAGGGCAGGATACGCAGTATTTT